These 21 T cell receptor beta chains originate from one sample sequenced in a study of blood T cells in healthy people across ages. The use of a sample-barcoded 5' primer and a J-beta primer mix characterized a second PCR of roughly 7 to 11 cycles. From the 5' RACE reads, TCRdb called clonotypes with MiXCR, one entry per CDR3 protein. The table lists roughly 730,000 distinct CDR3 sequences, more than 55% of them singletons. Sequenced sample: blood. The receptors here all came from a man between 40 and 49 years old in good health.

This clonotype was counted a single time. The gene calls are TRBV6-1 and TRBJ1-2, with a possible D match to TRBD1 (5 bases). Germline V CDR1 and CDR2: MNHNS, SASEGT. V was pared by 1 base and J by 0 bases, with 9 bases between. The CDR3 has 15 amino acids. As DNA, the CDR3 is TGTGCCAGCAGTGAAGGGGGGAGAGCTAACTATGGCTACACCTTC. Its translation: CASSEGGRANYGYTF.

The chain has TRBV20-1 and TRBJ2-7; no definite D call. The CDR3 is 12 residues long. The ends were cut back, 2 bases at V and 4 bases at J, with 9 bases in the middle. The germline V gene has CDR1 DFQATT and CDR2 SNEGSKA (reference sequence). The CDR3 DNA reads as TGCAGTGCTAGAAGCACCTCATACGAGCAGTACTTC. Its protein is CSARSTSYEQYF.

The chain employs TRBV9 and TRBJ2-7; TRBD1 is a possible D gene (6 bases). Germline values: CDR1 SGDLS, CDR2 YYNGEE. The CDR3 extends over 14 amino acids. The V gene lost 0 bases and the J gene lost 2 bases, with 9 bases spanning the gap. The CDR3 reads CASSVAEGAYEQYF. DNA for the CDR3: TGTGCCAGCAGCGTAGCTGAGGGGGCCTACGAGCAGTACTTC.

This clonotype showed up just once. The V call is TRBV27, the J call TRBJ2-3, with 10 bases matching TRBD1. Germline CDR1 reads MNHEY; CDR2 reads SMNVEV (reference sequence). V lost 5 bases, J lost 5 bases, and 10 bases stayed unmatched. This CDR3 has 16 residues. CDR3 coding DNA: TGTGCCAGCAGTACTTGGACAGGGGGAAGGGGAGATACGCAGTATTTT. The encoded protein is CASSTWTGGRGDTQYF.

The V gene is TRBV20-1, the J gene TRBJ2-5, with 10 bases matching TRBD2. The J segment lost 11 bases and the V segment lost 1 base, leaving 19 bases of the junction unmatched. The CDR3 has 17 amino acids. Germline V gene lookup returns CDR1 DFQATT and CDR2 SNEGSKA (reference sequence). CDR3 residues: CSARVGLAGDLWQEQYF. The CDR3 DNA is TGCAGTGCTAGAGTAGGGCTAGCGGGAGATCTTTGGCAAGAGCAGTACTTC.

This clonotype has more than one count but fewer than ten. The chain recombines TRBV4-3 with TRBJ2-2, with 12 nucleotides matching TRBD2. V was pared by 4 bases and J by 5 bases, with 5 bases of the junction left unmatched. Germline CDR1 is LGHNA and CDR2 is YSLEER. This CDR3 spans 16 amino acids. The CDR3 nucleotides read TGCGCCAGCAGCCTCCGACTAGCGGGAGCGACCGGGGAGCTGTTTTTT. Amino acids: CASSLRLAGATGELFF.

The V call is TRBV25-1, the J call TRBJ2-7; 8 bases agree with TRBD2. Germline CDR1 MGHDK, CDR2 SYGVNS. The V gene end was trimmed by 5 bases and the J gene end by 2 bases; junction bases not matched to a gene: 5. The CDR3 totals 14 residues. The CDR3 loop reads CASSSSGVTYEQYF. CDR3 sequence (DNA): TGTGCCAGCAGTAGTAGCGGGGTAACCTACGAGCAGTACTTC.

The chain carries TRBV11-2 and TRBJ1-1; D perhaps matches TRBD1 (5 bases). Trimming shortened V by 0 bases and J by 5 bases, and 13 bases separated the two germline ends. The CDR3 consists of 15 residues. Germline assignment: CDR1 SGHAT and CDR2 FQNNGV. The CDR3 nucleotides are TGTGCCAGCAGCTTAGATGTGGGGGTGCGAACTGAAGCTTTCTTT. It specifies CASSLDVGVRTEAFF. Variable domain in full (rest from reference TRBV11-2 and TRBJ1-1): EAGVAQSPRYKIIEKRQSVAFWCNPISGHATLYWYQQILGQGPKLLIQFQNNGVVDDSQLPKDRFSAERLKGVDSTLKIQPAKLEDSAVYLCASSLDVGVRTEAFFGQGTRLTVV.

The chain links TRBV18 to TRBJ2-6; D is possibly TRBD2 (6 bases). V lost 3 bases to trimming and J lost 4 bases, with 19 bases between them. Germline CDR1 KGHSH, CDR2 LQKENI. The CDR3 is 18 residues long. CDR3: CASSPRRGYSSGANVLTF. CDR3 nucleotides: TGTGCCAGCTCACCGAGGAGGGGATATTCGTCCGGGGCCAACGTCCTGACTTTC.

This rearrangement joins TRBV28 to TRBJ2-1, with 7 nucleotides matching TRBD2. The V gene end was trimmed by 3 bases and the J gene end by 9 bases; junction bases not matched to a gene: 5. CDR1 is MDHEN and CDR2 is SYDVKM in the germline V gene. CDR3 size: 13 residues. CDR3 amino acids: CASSFSGIPEQFF. DNA of the CDR3: TGTGCCAGCAGTTTCAGCGGGATCCCTGAGCAGTTCTTC.

This clonotype occurred once. The chain joins TRBV12-3 or TRBV12-4 to TRBJ2-1; TRBD2 agrees at 13 bases. The CDR3 runs to 15 residues. Trimming cost V 6 bases and J 7 bases; bases outside gene matches: 6. The CDR3 loop is CASSAGLAGRNEQFF. The DNA of the CDR3 is TGTGCCAGCAGCGCGGGACTAGCGGGACGTAATGAGCAGTTCTTC.

This clonotype was counted once. The chain recombines TRBV5-6 with TRBJ2-4, with D unclear. V dropped 1 base and J dropped 0 bases, with 11 bases sitting between them. Germline V gives CDR1 SGHDT, CDR2 YYEEEE. This CDR3 has 16 amino acids. CDR3 loop: CASSLYPDLAKNIQYF. CDR3 nucleotides: TGTGCCAGCAGCTTGTATCCAGACCTAGCCAAAAACATTCAGTACTTC. Complete variable domain (other parts from reference TRBV5-6 and TRBJ2-4): DAGVTQSPTHLIKTRGQQVTLRCSPKSGHDTVSWYQQALGQGPQFIFQYYEEEERQRGNFPDRFSGHQFPNYSSELNVNALLLGDSALYLCASSLYPDLAKNIQYFGAGTRLSVL.

This clonotype was observed a few times. J is TRBJ2-5 and V is TRBV10-3; D ambiguous. The CDR3 runs to 16 residues. V lost 3 bases, J lost 0 bases, and 14 bases lay in between. The V gene's germline CDR1 is ENHRY and CDR2 SYGVKD. CDR3 nucleotides: TGTGCCATCAGTGATTTCGGAACAGATGACCAAGAGACCCAGTACTTC. It encodes CAISDFGTDDQETQYF.

This clonotype was seen ten or more times. The chain uses TRBV11-2 and TRBJ2-5; D is unclear. The germline V gene has CDR1 SGHAT and CDR2 FQNNGV. The length of the CDR3 is 11 residues. With 4 bases removed from V and 5 bases from J, the gap between germline ends came to 5 bases. The CDR3 sequence is CASSSWETQYF. CDR3 coding DNA: TGTGCCAGCAGCTCTTGGGAGACCCAGTACTTC. The complete variable domain, with remaining parts taken from reference TRBV11-2 and TRBJ2-5, reads EAGVAQSPRYKIIEKRQSVAFWCNPISGHATLYWYQQILGQGPKLLIQFQNNGVVDDSQLPKDRFSAERLKGVDSTLKIQPAKLEDSAVYLCASSSWETQYFGPGTRLLVL.

This clonotype has more than one count but fewer than ten. This chain joins TRBV29-1 and TRBJ2-3; a possible D gene is TRBD1 (6 bases). Germline CDR1 SQVTM, CDR2 ANQGSEA. Trimming pared 4 bases from V and 7 bases from J, leaving 18 bases between. This CDR3 contains 14 residues. The CDR3 spells CSVGFVLQGNTQYF. CDR3 DNA: TGCAGCGTTGGATTCGTACTACAGGGCAATACGCAGTATTTT.

The V and J genes are TRBV7-9 and TRBJ2-1; unclear D gene. The CDR3 loop spans 16 amino acids. Trimming shortened V by 5 bases and J by 2 bases, and 16 bases separated the two germline ends. Looked up from germline, CDR1 is SEHNR and CDR2 is FQNEAQ (reference sequence). The CDR3 protein is CASSPRLGNAYNEQFF. The CDR3 coding sequence is TGTGCCAGCAGCCCTAGGCTAGGGAACGCCTACAATGAGCAGTTCTTC.

Only a few counts were recorded for this clonotype. V usage is TRBV29-1 and J usage is TRBJ2-7; the D gene is possibly TRBD1 (6 bases). Per germline, CDR1 SQVTM and CDR2 ANQGSEA. CDR3 length equals 12 residues. Trimming stripped 5 bases from V and 3 bases from J, with 11 bases between. The CDR3 bases are TGCAGCGTTCTGGACAGCTACTACGAGCAGTACTTC. Protein: CSVLDSYYEQYF.

Concerning this clonotype itself: With a much larger clone just one base away, this may be a read error. The chain recombines TRBV7-6 with TRBJ2-5, with 7 bases matching TRBD1. The CDR3 spans 18 residues. The germline V gene encodes CDR1 SGHVS and CDR2 FNYEAQ. CDR3 region: CASSDRAPTIYEQEAQYF. The CDR3 bases are TGTGCCAGCAGCGACAGGGCTCCAACTATATACGAACAAGAGGCCCAGTACTTC. Filled out from reference TRBV7-6 and TRBJ2-5, the complete variable domain reads GAGVSQSPRYKVTKRGQDVALRCDPISGHVSLYWYRQALGQGPEFLTYFNYEAQQDKSGLPNDRFSAERPEGSISTLTIQRTEQRDSAMYRCASSDRAPTIYEQEAQYFGPGTRLLVL.

The J gene is TRBJ2-1, the V gene TRBV27, with 9 nucleotides matching TRBD2. Germline CDR1 is MNHEY and CDR2 is SMNVEV (reference sequence). The V gene end was trimmed by 2 bases and the J gene end by 4 bases; junction bases not matched to a gene: 6. CDR3 size: 16 residues. CDR3 region: CASSLRAGGGYNEQFF. Here the CDR3 DNA reads TGTGCCAGCAGTTTAAGGGCGGGAGGGGGTTACAATGAGCAGTTCTTC.

This clonotype was detected ten times or more. This chain connects TRBV27 to TRBJ1-1; D uncertain. The CDR3 loop spans 13 amino acids. Trimming left V 8 bases short and J 1 base short, with 11 bases between. Germline assignment: CDR1 MNHEY and CDR2 SMNVEV (reference sequence). The chain's CDR3 is CASRGDTNTEAFF. The CDR3 nucleotides read TGTGCCAGCCGAGGAGACACGAACACTGAAGCTTTCTTT.

This clonotype has just a few counts. This chain links TRBV3-1 with TRBJ2-1; 8 bases match TRBD2. The CDR3 contains 15 residues. Unmatched junction bases numbered 6, after V lost 2 bases and J lost 6 bases. CDR1 and CDR2 from the germline V gene are LGHDT and YNNKEL (reference sequence). The CDR3 DNA follows: TGTGCCAGCAGCCAATTAACTAGCGGCCTCAATGAGCAGTTCTTC. It codes for CASSQLTSGLNEQFF.